The present T cell receptor (beta chain) was sequenced within a study of T cells after yellow fever vaccination. Conversion of TCR transcripts into cDNA relied on 5'RACE template switching, which added a universal primer site and UMIs. TCRdb reprocessed the 5' RACE reads via MiXCR and lists one record per CDR3 protein. The sample yields about 160,000 distinct CDR3 sequences, around 7.2% seen once. Germline assignment: CDR1 SQVTM and CDR2 ANQGSEA. V dropped 6 bases and J dropped 0 bases, with 11 bases sitting between them. This CDR3 has 13 residues. This clonotype occurred many times. Antigen specificity is unknown. Study-level results: Booster sampling recovered most clones from primary vaccination (nearly 98% CD4, around 90% CD8). There was a possibility that FACS-sorted repertoires contained abundant clonotypes contaminating from the bulk population. A small share of clonotypes appeared in both CD4 and CD8 compartments.

The specimen comprised CD4+ T cells sorted from PBMCs, sampled 5 days after the first yellow fever vaccination. The rearrangement links TRBV29-1 to TRBJ1-1; TRBD1 is a possible D gene (6 bases). The receptor comes from a man aged 18 to 30 who received the YFV17D yellow fever vaccine. CDR3 sequence: CSVRGIMNTEAFF. As DNA, the CDR3 is TGCAGCGTCAGGGGTATCATGAACACTGAAGCTTTCTTT. Full variable domain (remainder filled in from reference TRBV29-1 and TRBJ1-1): SAVISQKPSRDICQRGTSLTIQCQVDSQVTMMFWYRQQPGQSLTLIATANQGSEATYESGFVIDKFPISRPNLTFSTLTVSNMSPEDSSIYLCSVRGIMNTEAFFGQGTRLTVV.